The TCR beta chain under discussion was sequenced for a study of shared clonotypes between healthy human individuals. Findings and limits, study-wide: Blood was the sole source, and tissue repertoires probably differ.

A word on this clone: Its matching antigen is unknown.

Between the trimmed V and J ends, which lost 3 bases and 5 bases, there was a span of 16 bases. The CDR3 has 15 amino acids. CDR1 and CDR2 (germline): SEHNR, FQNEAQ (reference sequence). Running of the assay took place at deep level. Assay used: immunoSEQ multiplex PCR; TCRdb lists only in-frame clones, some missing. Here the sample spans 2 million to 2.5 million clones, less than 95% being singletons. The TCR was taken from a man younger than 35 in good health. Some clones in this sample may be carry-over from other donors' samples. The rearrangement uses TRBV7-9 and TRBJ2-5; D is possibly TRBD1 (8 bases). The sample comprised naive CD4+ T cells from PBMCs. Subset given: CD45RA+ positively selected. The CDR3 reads CASSFSQGGSETQYF. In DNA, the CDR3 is TGTGCCAGCAGCTTTTCACAGGGGGGGTCGGAGACCCAGTACTTC.